The 29 T cell receptor beta chains presented below share a single source sample, sequenced in a study of T cell repertoires in cytomegalovirus infection. TCRdb re-called the reads through MiXCR, storing one row per CDR3 protein. The table has roughly 760,000 distinct CDR3 sequences, under 40% seen once. The source material was PBMCs. These receptor sequences come from a human donor in good health (CMV status not recorded). Some clones in this sample may be carry-over from other donors' samples.

The V call is TRBV28, the J call TRBJ1-2; D perhaps matches TRBD1 (5 bases). Germline V gives CDR1 MDHEN, CDR2 SYDVKM. This CDR3 is 14 amino acids long. CDR3 residues: CVSALGAASYGYTF. In DNA form, the CDR3 reads TGTGTCTCAGCTCTTGGGGCAGCTAGTTATGGCTACACCTTC.

This clonotype has at least ten counts. The chain couples TRBV7-3 to TRBJ2-2; D not certain. This CDR3 comprises 14 residues. Germline V gene data show CDR1 as SGHTA and CDR2 as FQGTGA. Trimming cost V 9 bases and J 1 base, with 12 bases left between them. The CDR3 region is CASRVGQNTGELFF. As DNA, the CDR3 is TGTGCCAGTCGGGTCGGGCAGAACACCGGGGAGCTGTTTTTT.

In its sample, this clonotype was seen a few times. The V and J genes are TRBV7-8 and TRBJ1-2; TRBD1 aligns across 7 bases. J lost 7 bases, V lost 1 base, and 6 bases had no gene match. The CDR3 has 14 amino acids. Germline V CDR1 and CDR2: SGHVS, FQNEAQ. The CDR3 loop is CASSLERQGPGYTF. As DNA, the CDR3 is TGTGCCAGCAGCTTAGAACGACAGGGCCCTGGCTACACCTTC.

This rearrangement joins TRBV4-1 to TRBJ1-2; no clear D gene. The CDR3 runs to 12 residues. CDR1 is MGHRA and CDR2 is YSYEKL in the germline V gene. Trimming took off 2 bases at V and 3 bases at J, with 4 bases between the two ends. CDR3 loop: CASSQSDYGYTF. The CDR3 DNA is TGCGCCAGCAGCCAATCCGACTATGGCTACACCTTC.

The rearrangement links TRBV29-1 to TRBJ1-2, with D possibly matching TRBD1 (5 bases). The V and J ends lost 1 base and 6 bases respectively, with 12 bases between them. Germline CDR1 is SQVTM and CDR2 is ANQGSEA. This CDR3 has 13 residues. The CDR3 spells CSVEGQGSNGYTF. CDR3 nucleotides: TGCAGCGTTGAAGGGCAGGGAAGCAATGGCTACACCTTC.

The V call is TRBV5-1, the J call TRBJ2-1; 11 bases line up with TRBD2. The trim removed 4 bases at V and 2 bases at J, leaving 5 bases unmatched. Per the germline V gene, CDR1 is SGHRS and CDR2 is YFSETQ. The CDR3 consists of 16 residues. CDR3 DNA: TGCGCCAGCAGCGGAACACTAGCGGGAGCCTACAATGAGCAGTTCTTC. Protein sequence: CASSGTLAGAYNEQFF. The full variable domain, completed using reference TRBV5-1 and TRBJ2-1, is KAGVTQTPRYLIKTRGQQVTLSCSPISGHRSVSWYQQTPGQGLQFLFEYFSETQRNKGNFPGRFSGRQFSNSRSEMNVSTLELGDSALYLCASSGTLAGAYNEQFFGPGTRLTVL.

Remarks on this clonotype: A much more abundant neighbour one base away suggests this may be a read error. V and J are TRBV7-2 and TRBJ1-2; D call uncertain. The CDR3 is made up of 13 amino acids. Looked up from germline, CDR1 is SGHTA and CDR2 is FQGNSA. V lost 2 bases and J lost 8, with 12 bases in between. This CDR3 reads CASSLIVSEGYTF. As DNA, the CDR3 is TGTGCCAGCAGCTTAATTGTCTCCGAGGGCTACACCTTC. Variable domain in full (rest from reference TRBV7-2 and TRBJ1-2): GAGVSQSPSNKVTEKGKDVELRCDPISGHTALYWYRQSLGQGLEFLIYFQGNSAPDKSGLPSDRFSAERTGGSVSTLTIQRTQQEDSAVYLCASSLIVSEGYTFGSGTRLTVV.

This clonotype was recorded a few times. The chain links TRBV7-8 to TRBJ2-7, with a tentative D call TRBD2 (5 bases). The germline gives CDR1 SGHVS, CDR2 FQNEAQ. Trimming took off 5 bases at V and 3 bases at J, with 14 bases between the two ends. The CDR3 runs 14 residues. The CDR3 loop reads CASSPGIANYEQYF. In nucleotides, the CDR3 is TGTGCCAGCAGCCCGGGAATAGCCAACTACGAGCAGTACTTC. Full variable domain (missing parts from reference TRBV7-8 and TRBJ2-7): GAGVSQSPRYKVAKRGQDVALRCDPISGHVSLFWYQQALGQGPEFLTYFQNEAQLDKSGLPSDRFFAERPEGSVSTLKIQRTQQEDSAVYLCASSPGIANYEQYFGPGTRLTVT.

The V call is TRBV19, the J call TRBJ1-5; perhaps TRBD1 as D (5 bases). The CDR3 is 15 residues long. In germline, CDR1 is LNHDA, CDR2 SQIVND (reference sequence). Trimming took 5 bases from V and 3 from J, leaving 14 bases between them. The CDR3 nucleotides are TGTGCCAGTAGTTCTACTCAGGGATTCAATCAGCCCCAGCATTTT. Amino acid sequence: CASSSTQGFNQPQHF.

This clonotype was recorded a few times. The CDR3 bases are TGTGCCAGTGAGGGGCTAGCGGGGGGAAATGAGCAGTTCTTC. This sequence encodes CASEGLAGGNEQFF. This chain connects TRBV2 to TRBJ2-1, with 11 bases identical to TRBD2. Germline V CDR1 and CDR2: SNHLY, FYNNEI. Losses at the gene ends were 9 bases for V and 7 bases for J; bases not matched to a gene: 8. This CDR3 has 14 residues.

CDR3 in amino acids: CAWSVRGDYGYTF. CDR3 DNA sequence: TGTGCCTGGAGTGTAAGGGGAGACTATGGCTACACCTTC. V gene TRBV30 combines with J gene TRBJ1-2; D might be TRBD1 (5 bases). With 0 bases removed from V and 3 bases from J, the gap between germline ends came to 8 bases. CDR1 GTSNPN and CDR2 SVGIG come from the germline V gene (reference sequence). This CDR3 is built from 13 residues.

The rearrangement links TRBV19 to TRBJ2-4, with 8 bases aligning to TRBD1. This CDR3 region has 14 residues. Losses at the gene ends were 5 bases for V and 6 bases for J; bases not matched to a gene: 6. CDR1 is LNHDA and CDR2 is SQIVND in the germline V gene (reference sequence). The chain's CDR3 is CASSVWDRRNIQYF. Here the CDR3 DNA reads TGTGCCAGTAGTGTCTGGGACAGGAGAAACATTCAGTACTTC.

CDR3 sequence (DNA): TGCAGTGCTAGGGGTATATTAGGGTCCAATGAGCAGTTCTTC. This gives the protein CSARGILGSNEQFF. The chain is built from TRBV20-1 and TRBJ2-1; D is unresolved. The CDR3 runs to 14 residues. The V gene's germline CDR1 is DFQATT and CDR2 SNEGSKA (reference sequence). V was pared by 3 bases and J by 6 bases, with 15 bases between.

The chain combines TRBV29-1 with TRBJ1-4; 7 nucleotides agree with TRBD1. The CDR3 totals 14 residues. CDR1 is SQVTM and CDR2 is ANQGSEA in the germline V gene. J lost 3 bases, V lost 1 base, and 2 bases had no gene match. The CDR3 reads CSVEAGGPNEKLFF. The CDR3 nucleotides are TGCAGCGTTGAAGCAGGGGGTCCTAATGAAAAACTGTTTTTT.

The table lists this clonotype with many counts. The chain combines TRBV7-8 with TRBJ2-7; 16 bases line up with TRBD2. The CDR3 spans 16 residues. The ends lost 5 bases at V and 6 bases at J; junction bases unmatched: 7. CDR1 is SGHVS and CDR2 is FQNEAQ in the germline V gene. Here the CDR3 DNA reads TGTGCCAGCAGCGAACCGGGACTAGCGGGGGGGCTCGAGCAGTACTTC. Translating gives CASSEPGLAGGLEQYF. Using reference TRBV7-8 and TRBJ2-7 for the parts outside the CDR3, the full variable domain is GAGVSQSPRYKVAKRGQDVALRCDPISGHVSLFWYQQALGQGPEFLTYFQNEAQLDKSGLPSDRFFAERPEGSVSTLKIQRTQQEDSAVYLCASSEPGLAGGLEQYFGPGTRLTVT.

With regard to this clonotype: This may come from a read error, since a much larger clone is one base off. This chain links TRBV28 with TRBJ2-2, with no clear D. Germline CDR1 is MDHEN and CDR2 is SYDVKM. The CDR3 runs to 14 residues. V was pared by 0 bases and J by 0 bases, with 2 bases between. The DNA for the CDR3 is TGTGCCAGCAGTTTATGGGCGAACACCGGGGAGCTGTTTTTT. The encoded protein is CASSLWANTGELFF.

There are many counts of this clonotype. The gene calls are TRBV7-2 and TRBJ1-3; TRBD1 aligns across 8 bases. The V segment lost 2 bases and the J segment 2 bases; nucleotides outside the gene matches: 8. Germline V gene sequence: CDR1 SGHTA, CDR2 FQGNSA. The CDR3 contains 17 residues. The CDR3 DNA is TGTGCCAGCAGCTTAAACCCGCAGGGGGCGGCTGGAAACACCATATATTTT. Its translation is CASSLNPQGAAGNTIYF.

V gene TRBV2 combines with J gene TRBJ2-3, with D perhaps matching TRBD2 (6 bases). CDR1 is SNHLY and CDR2 is FYNNEI in the germline V gene. The CDR3 runs to 16 residues. V lost 0 bases and J lost 3, with 13 bases in between. In DNA form, the CDR3 reads TGTGCCAGCAGTGAAGCGGCGGGATTGGGTACAGATACGCAGTATTTT. Amino acid sequence: CASSEAAGLGTDTQYF. The variable domain in full, completed from reference TRBV2 and TRBJ2-3, reads EPEVTQTPSHQVTQMGQEVILRCVPISNHLYFYWYRQILGQKVEFLVSFYNNEISEKSEIFDDQFSVERPDGSNFTLKIRSTKLEDSAMYFCASSEAAGLGTDTQYFGPGTRLTVL.

This clonotype was recorded a few times. The CDR3, as DNA: TGTGCCAGCAACCCGGGTCTAGCGGGATTTCGAGAGACCCAGTACTTC. Translated, it gives CASNPGLAGFRETQYF. V gene TRBV6-2 or TRBV6-3 combines with J gene TRBJ2-5; 9 positions agree with TRBD2. The CDR3 is 16 amino acids. Trimming took 7 bases from V and 4 from J; bases not matched to a gene: 13. Germline V gene data show CDR1 as MNHEY and CDR2 as SVGEGT.

The chain combines TRBV7-6 with TRBJ1-2; 7 bases agree with TRBD1. V lost 1 base to trimming and J lost 2 bases; unmatched junction nucleotides: 16. This CDR3 spans 19 amino acids. Per the germline V gene, CDR1 is SGHVS and CDR2 is FNYEAQ. The CDR3 coding sequence is TGTGCCAGCAGCTTAGGGGTTCCTAGGGGGCCCACCCGCAACTATGGCTACACCTTC. It encodes CASSLGVPRGPTRNYGYTF. Based on the CDR3 plus reference TRBV7-6 and TRBJ1-2, the full variable domain is GAGVSQSPRYKVTKRGQDVALRCDPISGHVSLYWYRQALGQGPEFLTYFNYEAQQDKSGLPNDRFSAERPEGSISTLTIQRTEQRDSAMYRCASSLGVPRGPTRNYGYTFGSGTRLTVV.

The rearrangement uses TRBV15 and TRBJ1-2; D remains unclear. The V and J ends lost 0 bases and 8 bases respectively, with 16 bases between them. Germline V CDR1 and CDR2: LNHNV, YYDKDF (reference sequence). The CDR3 consists of 15 residues. CDR3 residues: CATSRDQQYAGGYTF. The CDR3 bases are TGTGCCACCAGCAGAGATCAACAGTACGCAGGCGGCTACACCTTC.

This sequence joins TRBV18 and TRBJ2-3; 7 bases align to TRBD2. The germline V gene has CDR1 KGHSH and CDR2 LQKENI. The CDR3 totals 15 residues. V gave up 2 bases and J gave up 4 bases; unmatched junction bases: 6. The CDR3 is CASSPVASGSDTQYF. The CDR3 DNA follows: TGTGCCAGCTCACCAGTGGCTAGCGGTTCAGATACGCAGTATTTT.

Turning to this clonotype: Since a much larger clone is just one base distant, this may be a read error. Since the CDR3 does not end with the conserved phenylalanine or tryptophan, this likely comes from a read error. The chain combines TRBV7-6 with TRBJ1-4; the D gene is possibly TRBD1 (6 bases). The V gene lost 2 bases and the J gene lost 7 bases, with 11 bases spanning the gap. The V gene's germline CDR1 is SGHVS and CDR2 FNYEAQ. The CDR3 sequence is 14 residues long. The CDR3 nucleotides read TGTGCCAGCAGCTTAATGGGGGCGGGTGAAAAACTGTTTTTG. Its translation is CASSLMGAGEKLFL.

This clonotype was observed a handful of times. V is TRBV12-3 or TRBV12-4 and J is TRBJ1-1, with D tentatively TRBD1 (5 bases). There are 14 residues in the CDR3. V gave up 6 bases and J gave up 6 bases, with 17 bases separating them. The chain's CDR3 is CASSPGGGWPEAFF. The DNA for the CDR3 is TGTGCCAGCAGCCCGGGGGGGGGGTGGCCTGAAGCTTTCTTT.

There are a few counts of this clonotype. CDR3 loop: CASSNRGSTDTQYF. The DNA of the CDR3 is TGTGCCAGCAGTAATAGGGGAAGCACAGATACGCAGTATTTT. The rearrangement uses TRBV27 and TRBJ2-3, with a weak D call TRBD1 (5 bases). The CDR3 extends over 14 amino acids. With 5 bases removed from V and 0 bases from J, the gap between germline ends came to 9 bases. In germline, CDR1 is MNHEY, CDR2 SMNVEV (reference sequence).

This clonotype was picked up many times. The CDR3 protein is CASSLAPAVVEQYF. The CDR3 DNA sequence: TGTGCCAGCAGCTTAGCACCTGCTGTGGTAGAGCAGTACTTC. This sequence joins TRBV7-2 and TRBJ2-7, with no clear D. Trimming removed 0 bases at V and 7 bases at J, with 13 bases between. The CDR3 runs 14 residues. Germline V lookup: CDR1 SGHTA, CDR2 FQGNSA.

The chain carries TRBV27 and TRBJ2-7; perhaps D is TRBD1 or TRBD2 (5 bases each). V was cut by 5 bases and J by 5 bases, with 13 bases left in between. The CDR3 runs to 13 residues. From germline, CDR1 is MNHEY and CDR2 SMNVEV (reference sequence). The CDR3 DNA reads TGTGCCAGCAGTACCGGGGACGACGACGAGCAGTACTTC. Its translation is CASSTGDDDEQYF.

A remark on this clonotype: This could be a read error, since a much larger clone is one nucleotide away. The missing conserved phenylalanine or tryptophan at the end of this CDR3 makes a read error likely. The rearrangement links TRBV6-2 or TRBV6-3 to TRBJ2-1, with TRBD1 as a possible D gene (6 bases). The CDR3 is 15 amino acids. Per germline, CDR1 MNHEY and CDR2 SVGEGT. V lost 4 bases and J 3 bases, leaving 13 bases between the germline ends. The CDR3 spells CASSSTGPYYNEQFL. The CDR3 region has the DNA TGTGCCAGCAGTTCTACAGGGCCCTACTACAATGAGCAGTTCTTA.

V gene TRBV28 combines with J gene TRBJ1-2; D is undetermined. This CDR3 comprises 13 residues. The germline CDR1 and CDR2 sequences are MDHEN and SYDVKM. V lost 3 bases and J 7 bases, leaving 12 bases between the germline ends. The CDR3 DNA reads TGTGCCAGCAGTTTTCAAGGGTTGGGTGGCTACACCTTC. Its protein product is CASSFQGLGGYTF.